This T cell receptor (beta chain) was sequenced in a study of T cell changes during pregnancy in multiple sclerosis. Profiled with immunoSEQ multiplex PCR; TCRdb holds only in-frame clones, not every one. The sample carries tens of thousands of clones, around 94% recorded once. Germline loops: CDR1 GTSNPN, CDR2 SVGIG (reference sequence). V lost 5 bases and J lost 8, with 24 bases in between. This CDR3 spans 16 amino acids. This sequence originates from a female donor in good health, enrolled as a control in a pregnancy study. The material was peripheral blood, obtained in the third trimester of pregnancy. The chain is built from TRBV30 and TRBJ1-4; D gene uncertain. This chain's CDR3 is CAWGRYGGSGKEKLFF. CDR3 in DNA: TGTGCCTGGGGCCGTTATGGAGGAAGTGGGAAGGAAAAACTGTTTTTT.